Each of the 30 T cell receptor beta chains below was sequenced from the same sample in a study of shared clonotypes between healthy human individuals. Naive CD8 isolation took CD45RO-negative cells positively selected for CCR7 and excluded terminally differentiated effector memory CD45RA+ cells. Assay used: immunoSEQ multiplex PCR; TCRdb lists only in-frame clones, some missing. The top ten hold roughly 1.7% of the sample, which has about 1.9 million clones, around 93% seen once. Source material: naive CD8+ T cells from PBMCs. These receptor sequences come from a man between 18 and 29 years old in good health. Some clones in this sample may be carry-over from other donors' samples.

In DNA form, the CDR3 reads TGTGCCAGCAGTTTATGGGGTTCCGCCTCCTCCGGAAAGACTAACTATGGCTACACCTTC. Translated: CASSLWGSASSGKTNYGYTF. This chain links TRBV27 with TRBJ1-2; D uncertain. V lost 1 base, J lost 0 bases, and 24 bases lay in between. Germline-derived CDR1 and CDR2 are MNHEY and SMNVEV (reference sequence). This CDR3 spans 20 amino acids.

The DNA for the CDR3 is TGTGCCACCAGCAGAGGGACGGGAGATACGCAGTATTTT. Residues: CATSRGTGDTQYF. This chain uses TRBV15 with TRBJ2-3; D not certain. The germline V gene has CDR1 LNHNV and CDR2 YYDKDF (reference sequence). This CDR3 is built from 13 residues. V lost 1 base, J lost 5 bases, and 7 bases lay in between.

The rearrangement joins TRBV4-3 to TRBJ2-7; TRBD2 matches at 13 bases. The germline V gene has CDR1 LGHNA and CDR2 YSLEER. V lost 0 bases to trimming and J lost 0 bases; unmatched junction nucleotides: 5. The CDR3 is 18 amino acids. CDR3 residues: CASSQDQLAGGPSYEQYF. The DNA for the CDR3 is TGCGCCAGCAGCCAAGATCAACTAGCGGGAGGGCCCTCCTACGAGCAGTACTTC.

The V call is TRBV27, the J call TRBJ2-7; perhaps TRBD1 as D (6 bases). This CDR3 comprises 19 residues. Germline V CDR1 and CDR2: MNHEY, SMNVEV (reference sequence). Trimming stripped 3 bases from V and 0 bases from J, with 24 bases between. This CDR3 reads CASSFFVGPTGTISYEQYF. CDR3 nucleotides: TGTGCCAGCAGTTTTTTTGTGGGTCCGACCGGGACAATCTCCTACGAGCAGTACTTC.

The rearrangement uses TRBV6-5 and TRBJ2-7; the match to TRBD1 covers 11 bases. The ends lost 2 bases at V and 7 bases at J; junction bases unmatched: 4. This CDR3 has 14 amino acids. Germline lookup yields CDR1 MNHEY and CDR2 SVGAGI. The CDR3 coding sequence is TGTGCCAGCAGTTACGGGACAGGGGGTTTTGAGCAGTACTTC. This gives the protein CASSYGTGGFEQYF.

The chain is built from TRBV19 and TRBJ1-5; unclear D gene. This CDR3 is 15 amino acids long. Germline CDR1 reads LNHDA; CDR2 reads SQIVND (reference sequence). Trimming shortened V by 5 bases and J by 0 bases, and 11 bases separated the two germline ends. In DNA, the CDR3 is TGTGCCAGTAGTGCGGCGGGGATTAGCAATCAGCCCCAGCATTTT. Translation gives CASSAAGISNQPQHF.

This clone was observed a handful of times. This sample includes further DNA sequences coding for the same CDR3. The V gene is TRBV27, the J gene TRBJ1-1; 7 positions match TRBD1. This CDR3 spans 14 amino acids. V gave up 3 bases and J gave up 1 base; unmatched junction bases: 2. In germline, CDR1 is MNHEY, CDR2 SMNVEV (reference sequence). CDR3 nucleotide sequence: TGTGCCAGCAGTTTGAGACAGGGGAACACTGAAGCTTTCTTT. Amino acid sequence: CASSLRQGNTEAFF.

The chain recombines TRBV6-4 with TRBJ2-1; perhaps TRBD2 as D (6 bases). V dropped 0 bases and J dropped 8 bases, with 11 bases sitting between them. Germline V gene sequence: CDR1 MRHNA, CDR2 SNTAGT. The CDR3 is 14 amino acids. CDR3 sequence reads: CASSDSGRIHEQFF. The CDR3 DNA follows: TGTGCCAGCAGTGACTCGGGGAGGATACATGAGCAGTTCTTC.

The V call is TRBV9, the J call TRBJ2-5; 9 nucleotides agree with TRBD2. The germline CDR1 and CDR2 sequences are SGDLS and YYNGEE. Trimming took 5 bases from V and 5 from J; bases not matched to a gene: 16. This CDR3 is built from 17 residues. In nucleotides, the CDR3 is TGTGCCAGCAGTCGCGGCCCACTAGCGGGTCGTCCCGAGACCCAGTACTTC. Amino acid sequence: CASSRGPLAGRPETQYF.

The chain has TRBV7-9 and TRBJ1-1; a possible D gene is TRBD1 (5 bases). Germline lookup yields CDR1 SEHNR and CDR2 FQNEAQ (reference sequence). The V gene lost 5 bases and the J gene lost 6 bases, with 16 bases spanning the gap. The CDR3 runs 14 residues. CDR3 DNA sequence: TGTGCCAGCAGCCCCGGGCCCGGGGACGCTGAAGCTTTCTTT. The encoded protein is CASSPGPGDAEAFF.

This chain joins TRBV6-5 and TRBJ2-5; TRBD2 matches at 13 bases. Germline V lookup: CDR1 MNHEY, CDR2 SVGAGI. There are 14 residues in the CDR3. Losses at the gene ends were 5 bases for V and 11 bases for J; bases not matched to a gene: 8. The CDR3 DNA follows: TGTGCCAGCAGTCGACTAGCGGGAGGTCAGGAGCAGTACTTC. Residues: CASSRLAGGQEQYF.

The V gene is TRBV4-1, the J gene TRBJ2-3, with D perhaps matching TRBD1 or TRBD2 (6 bases each). CDR3 length: 19 amino acids. The V end was cut by 0 bases, the J end by 4 bases, with 23 bases between. The germline V gene has CDR1 MGHRA and CDR2 YSYEKL. DNA of the CDR3: TGCGCCAGCAGCCAAGATTTCGGGGGCGCACGGAACCTCGCAGATACGCAGTATTTT. Translated, it gives CASSQDFGGARNLADTQYF.

The V gene is TRBV4-1, the J gene TRBJ2-1, with 11 positions matching TRBD2. V was clipped by 2 bases and J by 8 bases; unmatched bases: 5. This CDR3 contains 15 residues. Germline-derived CDR1 and CDR2 are MGHRA and YSYEKL. CDR3: CASSQLAGGNDEQFF. The CDR3 nucleotides read TGCGCCAGCAGCCAACTAGCGGGAGGAAACGATGAGCAGTTCTTC.

This clone was counted once. CDR3 in DNA: TGTGCCAGCAGCTTGGAAGGGGACCCCTACGAGCAGTACTTC. Its protein product is CASSLEGDPYEQYF. The chain uses TRBV5-5 and TRBJ2-7; D is tentatively TRBD1 or TRBD2 (5 bases each). The CDR3 is made up of 14 amino acids. The V gene's germline CDR1 is SGHKS and CDR2 YYEKEE (reference sequence). V shed 0 bases and J shed 2 bases, with 9 bases lying between them.

The chain couples TRBV10-2 to TRBJ2-7; no clear D. Trimming pared 7 bases from V and 2 bases from J, leaving 9 bases between. The CDR3 runs to 12 residues. Germline CDR1 reads WSHSY; CDR2 reads SAAADI. The CDR3 region is CASMSAPYEQYF. CDR3 DNA sequence: TGCGCCAGCATGTCAGCACCCTACGAGCAGTACTTC.

Comment on this clone: At the DNA level, this CDR3 is encoded by other sequences in the same sample as well. The chain uses TRBV6-5 and TRBJ2-7; D assignment may be TRBD1 or TRBD2 (5 bases each). This CDR3 has 15 amino acids. CDR1 is MNHEY, CDR2 SVGAGI, per germline. V lost 0 bases and J 0 bases, leaving 9 bases between the germline ends. The CDR3 bases are TGTGCCAGCAGTTACTCGTCAGGGAGCTCCTACGAGCAGTACTTC. Its translation is CASSYSSGSSYEQYF.

The chain links TRBV5-6 to TRBJ1-1; D uncertain. Trimming took 1 base from V and 4 from J, leaving 11 bases between them. The CDR3 extends over 14 amino acids. From germline, CDR1 is SGHDT and CDR2 YYEEEE. The CDR3 reads CASSLNGGSTEAFF. DNA of the CDR3: TGTGCCAGCAGCTTGAACGGAGGGAGCACTGAAGCTTTCTTT.

The rearrangement uses TRBV30 and TRBJ2-4; no clear D. The CDR3 covers 17 residues. Trimming left V 0 bases short and J 1 base short, with 16 bases between. Looked up from germline, CDR1 is GTSNPN and CDR2 is SVGIG (reference sequence). The CDR3 DNA reads TGTGCCTGGAGTGTACCGGGCCCAAACCCCGCCAAAAACATTCAGTACTTC. As protein: CAWSVPGPNPAKNIQYF.

The CDR3 coding sequence is TGTGCCATCAGACAATTCCCCCAGAACTACGAGCAGTACTTC. Its translation: CAIRQFPQNYEQYF. V and J are TRBV10-3 and TRBJ2-7; unclear D gene. This CDR3 contains 14 residues. V was trimmed by 6 bases and J by 3 bases, leaving 15 bases between them. In germline, CDR1 is ENHRY, CDR2 SYGVKD.

Remarks on this clone: Other DNA sequences in the same sample also yield this CDR3. The chain couples TRBV27 to TRBJ2-7; tentative D call: TRBD2 (6 bases). CDR1 and CDR2 from the germline V gene are MNHEY and SMNVEV (reference sequence). The germline V and J ends were trimmed by 3 bases and 0 bases, with 9 bases remaining between them. The CDR3 is 14 residues long. CDR3 loop: CASSFGRDSYEQYF. The CDR3 DNA is TGTGCCAGCAGTTTCGGGCGGGACTCCTACGAGCAGTACTTC.

The genes are TRBV7-8 and TRBJ2-7; no reliable D call. Trimming left V 5 bases short and J 7 bases short, with 12 bases between. The V gene's germline CDR1 is SGHVS and CDR2 FQNEAQ. The CDR3 length is 12 residues. DNA of the CDR3: TGTGCCAGCAGCCCTGAACGGCAGGAGCAGTACTTC. This encodes CASSPERQEQYF.

This rearrangement joins TRBV6-6 to TRBJ2-3; D could derive from TRBD1 or TRBD2 (6 bases each). The CDR3 sequence is 15 residues long. Between the trimmed V and J ends, which lost 2 bases and 6 bases, there was a span of 15 bases. Germline V gene data show CDR1 as MNHNY and CDR2 as SVGAGI (reference sequence). The CDR3 nucleotides read TGTGCCAGCAGTTACGTCGGGGGCGCATGGGATACGCAGTATTTT. Its translation: CASSYVGGAWDTQYF.

The chain is built from TRBV25-1 and TRBJ2-1; a possible D gene is TRBD2 (6 bases). The CDR3 is 14 residues long. Trimming shortened V by 5 bases and J by 6 bases, and 14 bases separated the two germline ends. The germline CDR1 and CDR2 sequences are MGHDK and SYGVNS. Here the CDR3 reads CASSPAGLLNEQFF. CDR3 DNA: TGTGCCAGCAGTCCAGCGGGCCTTCTCAATGAGCAGTTCTTC.

On this clone: Other DNA sequences in the same sample also yield this CDR3. The chain carries TRBV27 and TRBJ2-2; D gene ambiguous. CDR1 is MNHEY, CDR2 SMNVEV, per germline (reference sequence). Trimming removed 3 bases at V and 1 base at J, with 3 bases between. The CDR3 extends over 13 amino acids. CDR3: CASSLMNTGELFF. CDR3 DNA: TGTGCCAGCAGTTTGATGAACACCGGGGAGCTGTTTTTT.

The genes are TRBV4-2 and TRBJ2-7, with 9 bases that match TRBD1. This CDR3 spans 17 amino acids. The germline V gene has CDR1 LGHNA and CDR2 YNFKEQ. The trim removed 0 bases at V and 2 bases at J, leaving 8 bases unmatched. In DNA, the CDR3 is TGTGCCAGCAGCCAAGAGCAATCCGGGACAGGGACCTACGAGCAGTACTTC. It encodes CASSQEQSGTGTYEQYF.

The CDR3 coding sequence is TGCGCCAGCAGCTTGGTTAGGGAGCAGTTCTTC. Its translation: CASSLVREQFF. V is TRBV5-1 and J is TRBJ2-1; D not certain. The CDR3 length is 11 residues. The ends were cut back, 0 bases at V and 10 bases at J, with 5 bases in the middle. Germline V lookup: CDR1 SGHRS, CDR2 YFSETQ.

V gene TRBV7-6 combines with J gene TRBJ2-1, with D perhaps matching TRBD2 (6 bases). The CDR3 length is 15 residues. The V gene lost 1 base and the J gene lost 4 bases, with 11 bases spanning the gap. The germline V gene has CDR1 SGHVS and CDR2 FNYEAQ. Here the CDR3 DNA reads TGTGCCAGCAGCTTAGGGGCGGGGACGTACAATGAGCAGTTCTTC. The encoded protein is CASSLGAGTYNEQFF.

The chain carries TRBV29-1 and TRBJ2-5; 10 bases agree with TRBD1. The J call may not be correct, given that the DNA end is closer to TRBJ2-7. This CDR3 has 15 residues. The germline CDR1 and CDR2 sequences are SQVTM and ANQGSEA. This CDR3 reads CSVLTGGLVAYEQYF. CDR3 nucleotides: TGCAGCGTCCTGACAGGGGGCTTGGTTGCCTACGAGCAGTACTTC.

CDR3 region: CASSPVSGRELFF. The CDR3 DNA sequence: TGTGCCAGCAGCCCAGTCTCGGGACGGGAGCTGTTTTTT. The chain has TRBV28 and TRBJ2-2; either TRBD1 or TRBD2 may supply D (5 bases each). Germline CDR1 reads MDHEN; CDR2 reads SYDVKM. This CDR3 is 13 amino acids long. V was pared by 6 bases and J by 9 bases, with 14 bases between. Supplemented by reference TRBV28 and TRBJ2-2, the full variable domain reads DVKVTQSSRYLVKRTGEKVFLECVQDMDHENMFWYRQDPGLGLRLIYFSYDVKMKEKGDIPEGYSVSREKKERFSLILESASTNQTSMYLCASSPVSGRELFFGEGSRLTVL.

The chain joins TRBV6-1 to TRBJ2-7; 7 positions agree with TRBD2. CDR3 length: 15 residues. Germline values: CDR1 MNHNS, CDR2 SASEGT. The junction had 10 bases not matched to a gene; V was cut back by 6 bases and J by 2 bases. The CDR3 sequence is CASSSPQGGTYEQYF. The CDR3 nucleotides read TGTGCCAGCAGCTCCCCCCAGGGAGGGACCTACGAGCAGTACTTC.